This entry describes one T cell receptor (beta chain). The data originate from a study of T cell changes during pregnancy in multiple sclerosis. Trimming removed 7 bases from V and 1 base from J; junction bases left unmatched: 4. The CDR3 consists of 13 residues. Germline CDR1 and CDR2: MDHEN and SYDVKM. Sequencing used immunoSEQ multiplex PCR; TCRdb keeps in-frame clones, though not all of them. This table has about 36,000 clones, roughly 93% appearing once. Specimen: CD4+ T cells from peripheral blood mononuclear cells, collected in the first trimester of pregnancy. The chain is built from TRBV28 and TRBJ2-7; TRBD1 matches 7 bases. This receptor was taken from a female donor with multiple sclerosis, enrolled in a pregnancy study. The CDR3 nucleotides are TGTGCCAGCACCGAGACAGGGTCCTACGAGCAGTACTTC. Translation: CASTETGSYEQYF.